A single sample gave rise to the 15 T cell receptor beta chains below, sequenced in a study of shared clonotypes between healthy human individuals. Cells designated naive CD8 were CD45RO-negative and were positively selected for CCR7, with terminally differentiated effector memory CD45RA+ cells excluded. Clones were sequenced by immunoSEQ multiplex PCR, and TCRdb holds only the in-frame ones, with some missing. The sample has around 640,000 clones, 90% to 97% seen once. The sample was naive CD8+ T cells sorted from blood. These receptors were taken from a woman under 40 in good health.

The chain carries TRBV9 and TRBJ2-3; D ambiguous. CDR1 and CDR2 (germline): SGDLS, YYNGEE. CDR3 size: 15 residues. V was pared by 4 bases and J by 2 bases, with 14 bases between. The CDR3 region is CASSPLTLTTDTQYF. In DNA form, the CDR3 reads TGTGCCAGCAGCCCACTGACCCTGACCACAGATACGCAGTATTTT.

The chain couples TRBV19 to TRBJ2-7, with D perhaps matching TRBD1 (6 bases). The CDR3 runs to 14 residues. CDR1 LNHDA and CDR2 SQIVND come from the germline V gene (reference sequence). The V end was cut by 5 bases, the J end by 2 bases, with 13 bases between. CDR3 nucleotide sequence: TGTGCCAGTAGTGTAAGCAGGGGCCCCTACGAGCAGTACTTC. This codes for CASSVSRGPYEQYF.

CDR3 nucleotides: TGTGCCAGCAGTTCGAGGGACAATTCGGACGAGCAGTACTTC. Encoded protein: CASSSRDNSDEQYF. The chain employs TRBV27 and TRBJ2-7; maybe TRBD1 (6 bases). The V gene lost 4 bases and the J gene lost 5 bases, with 15 bases spanning the gap. This CDR3 has 14 amino acids. Germline assignment: CDR1 MNHEY and CDR2 SMNVEV (reference sequence).

The CDR3 sequence is CASSFERGEYNEQFF. As DNA, the CDR3 is TGTGCCAGCAGTTTTGAGCGGGGGGAGTACAATGAGCAGTTCTTC. V and J are TRBV27 and TRBJ2-1; 9 nucleotides match TRBD2. Germline CDR1 is MNHEY and CDR2 is SMNVEV (reference sequence). The CDR3 runs to 15 residues. With V trimmed by 3 bases and J by 4 bases, 4 bases remained unmatched.

The chain has TRBV21-1 and TRBJ2-5; TRBD1, the table's D call, lacks a check against the DNA. TRBV21-1 is a listed pseudogene. The CDR3 loop spans 12 amino acids. In nucleotides, the CDR3 is TGTGCCAGCACCTACAGGGTGGGGACCCAGTACTTC. Translation gives CASTYRVGTQYF.

The table lists this clone with a count of one. The V gene is TRBV10-3, the J gene TRBJ2-1; TRBD2 matches 8 bases. Germline-derived CDR1 and CDR2 are ENHRY and SYGVKD. V lost 0 bases and J lost 8; bases outside the gene matches: 21. CDR3 length equals 20 residues. CDR3 region: CAISESPLAGREVKSDEQFF. In DNA form, the CDR3 reads TGTGCCATCAGTGAGTCCCCCCTGGCCGGGAGGGAAGTAAAGTCGGATGAGCAGTTCTTC.

V is TRBV27 and J is TRBJ2-1; D call uncertain. The CDR3 is 13 amino acids. V was cut by 0 bases and J by 10 bases, with 10 bases left in between. Looked up from germline, CDR1 is MNHEY and CDR2 is SMNVEV (reference sequence). The CDR3 sequence is CASSLSFHSEQFF. CDR3 DNA sequence: TGTGCCAGCAGTTTATCGTTCCACTCGGAGCAGTTCTTC.

The genes are TRBV13 and TRBJ2-2; D is perhaps TRBD2 (5 bases). The germline gives CDR1 PRHDT, CDR2 FYEKMQ (reference sequence). The CDR3 consists of 14 residues. The V gene lost 2 bases and the J gene lost 7 bases, with 11 bases spanning the gap. The CDR3 reads CASSLLRGYGELFF. The CDR3 DNA reads TGTGCCAGCAGCTTACTTCGCGGGTACGGGGAGCTGTTTTTT.

V gene TRBV7-9 combines with J gene TRBJ2-1, with 7 bases matching TRBD1. V gave up 5 bases and J gave up 8 bases; unmatched junction bases: 15. Germline CDR1 SEHNR, CDR2 FQNEAQ (reference sequence). The CDR3 is made up of 16 amino acids. CDR3 sequence: CASSLGQGGYFDEQFF. In nucleotides, the CDR3 is TGTGCCAGCAGCCTAGGGCAAGGGGGCTATTTCGATGAGCAGTTCTTC. The entire variable domain, with the rest obtained from reference TRBV7-9 and TRBJ2-1, is as follows: DTGVSQNPRHKITKRGQNVTFRCDPISEHNRLYWYRQTLGQGPEFLTYFQNEAQLEKSRLLSDRFSAERPKGSFSTLEIQRTEQGDSAMYLCASSLGQGGYFDEQFFGPGTRLTVL.

The V and J genes are TRBV7-9 and TRBJ1-1; TRBD1 matches 8 bases. Germline CDR1 and CDR2: SEHNR and FQNEAQ (reference sequence). The trim removed 5 bases at V and 4 bases at J, leaving 3 bases unmatched. CDR3 length equals 13 residues. The CDR3 nucleotides read TGTGCCAGCAGCAACACAGGGGGCACTGAAGCTTTCTTT. It yields the protein CASSNTGGTEAFF.

This chain connects TRBV7-8 to TRBJ2-4, with 7 bases lining up with TRBD2. CDR3 length equals 15 residues. The germline CDR1 and CDR2 sequences are SGHVS and FQNEAQ. J gave up 8 bases and V 5 bases, and 12 bases lay outside the gene matches. CDR3 sequence: CASSPTGTMVHIQYF. The CDR3 nucleotides are TGTGCCAGCAGCCCGACCGGGACTATGGTACACATTCAGTACTTC.

This clone has just one count. The rearrangement uses TRBV11-2 and TRBJ1-2, with unresolved D. V lost 4 bases to trimming and J lost 8 bases, with 11 bases between them. From germline, CDR1 is SGHAT and CDR2 FQNNGV. CDR3 length: 12 amino acids. The CDR3 here is CASSWTGSGYTF. CDR3 sequence (DNA): TGTGCCAGCAGCTGGACGGGCTCGGGCTACACCTTC.

The chain links TRBV2 to TRBJ1-5, with a weak D call TRBD1 (6 bases). Trimming removed 4 bases at V and 4 bases at J, with 14 bases between. This CDR3 has 15 amino acids. From germline, CDR1 is SNHLY and CDR2 FYNNEI. CDR3 coding DNA: TGTGCCAGCAGTGGACTCCGGGACATAAATCAGCCCCAGCATTTT. It is translated as CASSGLRDINQPQHF.

The chain uses TRBV2 and TRBJ2-2; 13 nucleotides line up with TRBD2. This CDR3 comprises 17 residues. V was clipped by 7 bases and J by 3 bases; unmatched bases: 8. CDR1 is SNHLY and CDR2 is FYNNEI in the germline V gene. The CDR3 coding sequence is TGTGCCAGCATAAAGGGACTAGCGGGACTATACACCGGGGAGCTGTTTTTT. It translates to CASIKGLAGLYTGELFF.

CDR3 residues: CASGAYSGRGTGELFF. The CDR3 DNA reads TGTGCCAGCGGAGCGTATAGCGGGCGAGGCACCGGGGAGCTGTTTTTT. J is TRBJ2-2 and V is TRBV9, with 7 bases lining up with TRBD2. This CDR3 region has 16 residues. The germline CDR1 and CDR2 sequences are SGDLS and YYNGEE. Losses at the gene ends were 7 bases for V and 4 bases for J; bases not matched to a gene: 13.